The sequence of this T cell receptor beta chain was determined in a study of blood T cell repertoires in COVID-19 (TCRdb year 2020). About the full investigation: Samples covering the acute and convalescent phases of COVID-19 were provided by collaborators in the United States, Italy and Spain. Where HLA class I and class II types were available, the types were taken from metadata supplied by the sample provider, not from assay-based typing. Samples were obtained from the ongoing ImmuneRACE study (first 160 participants) and from approximately 1,200 subjects provided by 6 global collaborators. The material from the prospective study consisted of cDNA or gDNA derived from T cells, B-cell-depleted T cells, or PBMCs. Sample metadata almost always included a de-identified subject ID, COVID-19 status, age in years and sex. Subjects who had been exposed to COVID-19, were actively infected with it, or had recovered from it provided the deeply sampled blood TCRbeta repertoires that made up the dataset. The repertoires were released in a freely available public database meant as a resource for research on the immune response to SARS-CoV-2.

Findings and caveats that apply to the study as a whole: How much clinical and demographic metadata was included differed by source and by participant, and the metadata was provided uncurated.

Details on this clone: Its antigen target is currently unknown. No much larger clonotype is one base removed from it; base qualities were not supplied.

The immunoSEQ Assay, a bias-controlled multiplex PCR, was used to amplify TCRbeta CDR3 regions from genomic DNA. The original methods were these. The number of nucleated cells in each sample was estimated by amplification of reference gene primers within the assay. To quantify the absolute abundance of each unique TCRbeta CDR3 rearrangement, sequence reads were collapsed and filtered. Productive Simpson clonality was computed per sample as the square root of Simpson's diversity index over productive rearrangements. The immuneACCESS repertoire file appears here via TCRdb, limited to in-frame rearrangements. These files lack a portion of the clones; in checked studies, under half of the deficit traces to unresolved V genes, and the cause of the others is not known. That table furnishes V, J and clone size, whereas the DNA furnished D and trimming. The sample has tens of thousands of clones on record, around 86% of them singletons. The leading ten clones occupy under 8.5% of the sample.

The collaborating institutions used their own protocols to collect whole blood in K2EDTA tubes. Collaborator samples were shipped for TCRbeta analysis as frozen whole blood, isolated PBMCs, or DNA extracted from either sample type. Taken from cysteine to phenylalanine, the CDR3 has 15 residues. The entry retains the CDR3 DNA only, 45 bases that are in frame from base 1. V loses 0 bases of germline sequence and J loses 8 bases, and the interval between the two ends is 12 bases. CDR1 and CDR2 are read off the germline V gene as SGHRS and YFSETQ. Recombination joined TRBV5-1 with TRBJ1-6; D gene: possibly TRBD1, on 5 matching bases. The sequenced sample was peripheral blood. The sequence was obtained from a man at least 80 years old with active or convalescent COVID-19. In nucleotide form, the sequence is TGCGCCAGCAGCTTGGCCGGAGGGGAGGATTCACCCCTCCACTTT. Its product reads: CASSLAGGEDSPLHF.